These 26 T cell receptor beta chains originate from one sample sequenced in a study of T cell repertoires in cytomegalovirus infection. These receptors lack a known antigen. MiXCR, applied by TCRdb to the reads, yields one record per CDR3 protein. The sample has roughly 500,000 distinct CDR3 sequences; about 44% are singletons. This specimen was cultured PBMCs, taken from culture after CMV antigen stimulation. These receptors all come from a human donor in good health (CMV status not recorded). Some clones in this sample may be carry-over from other donors' samples.

The CDR3 nucleotides are TGTGCCAGCAGCGTAGCAGGGGGCGGAGAGACCCAGTACTTC. Translating it yields CASSVAGGGETQYF. The chain links TRBV9 to TRBJ2-5; 8 bases agree with TRBD1. The V gene's germline CDR1 is SGDLS and CDR2 YYNGEE. The V segment lost 0 bases and the J segment 4 bases; nucleotides outside the gene matches: 2. CDR3 length: 14 amino acids.

At least ten counts were recorded for this clonotype. The gene calls are TRBV7-2 and TRBJ2-3; 11 positions match TRBD1. Unmatched junction bases numbered 7, after V lost 1 base and J lost 4 bases. Germline-derived CDR1 and CDR2 are SGHTA and FQGNSA. There are 17 residues in the CDR3. The CDR3 nucleotides are TGTGCCAGCAGCTTAGTACGGGGACAGGGGGTATCAGATACGCAGTATTTT. This gives the protein CASSLVRGQGVSDTQYF.

A few counts support this clonotype. The chain has TRBV7-9 and TRBJ2-7; no definite D call. The germline V gene encodes CDR1 SEHNR and CDR2 FQNEAQ (reference sequence). V gave up 5 bases and J gave up 2 bases, with 10 bases separating them. This CDR3 is built from 13 residues. The CDR3 coding sequence is TGTGCCAGCAGCCCACGTGGGGCCTACGAGCAGTACTTC. It translates to CASSPRGAYEQYF.

The chain carries TRBV18 and TRBJ2-1; no clear D. CDR3 length: 12 residues. The germline V gene has CDR1 KGHSH and CDR2 LQKENI. V lost 3 bases and J lost 7, with 7 bases in between. This CDR3 reads CASSPWGNEQFF. The DNA for the CDR3 is TGTGCCAGCTCACCGTGGGGAAATGAGCAGTTCTTC.

This clonotype showed up just a few times. J is TRBJ2-7 and V is TRBV11-2, with a weak D call TRBD1 (6 bases). CDR1 and CDR2 (germline): SGHAT, FQNNGV. V lost 5 bases, J lost 5 bases, and 19 bases lay in between. CDR3 length equals 15 residues. The CDR3 DNA reads as TGTGCCAGCAGCCACCCGACAGGAGGCATCGACGAGCAGTACTTC. This gives the protein CASSHPTGGIDEQYF.

The chain recombines TRBV19 with TRBJ1-5; D gene ambiguous. Germline V lookup: CDR1 LNHDA, CDR2 SQIVND (reference sequence). V was pared by 2 bases and J by 9 bases, with 14 bases between. This CDR3 comprises 14 residues. This chain's CDR3 is CASSIPDGPGPQHF. The CDR3, as DNA: TGTGCCAGTAGTATACCCGACGGCCCGGGGCCCCAGCATTTT.

The chain links TRBV27 to TRBJ2-7; maybe TRBD2 (6 bases). The CDR3 spans 12 residues. The germline CDR1 and CDR2 sequences are MNHEY and SMNVEV (reference sequence). The germline V and J ends were trimmed by 6 bases and 6 bases, with 12 bases remaining between them. Here the CDR3 DNA reads TGTGCCAGCAGCAGCCGCGGGGCCGAGCAGTACTTC. Translating gives CASSSRGAEQYF.

This clonotype was counted only a few times. V gene TRBV12-3 or TRBV12-4 combines with J gene TRBJ2-3, with TRBD2 as a possible D gene (5 bases). V lost 8 bases and J lost 1, with 10 bases in between. The CDR3 loop spans 13 amino acids. The chain's CDR3 is CASRGSGTDTQYF. The CDR3 nucleotides are TGTGCCAGCCGTGGTAGCGGCACAGATACGCAGTATTTT.

The chain employs TRBV11-2 and TRBJ1-5; TRBD1 might be the D (6 bases). The length of the CDR3 is 18 residues. Germline values: CDR1 SGHAT, CDR2 FQNNGV. Trimming left V 1 base short and J 1 base short, with 17 bases between. Here the CDR3 reads CASSLGYDNDRSNQPQHF. CDR3 sequence (DNA): TGTGCCAGCAGCTTAGGATACGATAATGACAGGAGCAATCAGCCCCAGCATTTT. The whole variable domain, filled in from reference TRBV11-2 and TRBJ1-5, reads EAGVAQSPRYKIIEKRQSVAFWCNPISGHATLYWYQQILGQGPKLLIQFQNNGVVDDSQLPKDRFSAERLKGVDSTLKIQPAKLEDSAVYLCASSLGYDNDRSNQPQHFGDGTRLSIL.

This clonotype was picked up a small number of times. The chain employs TRBV7-2 and TRBJ1-1, with a weak D call TRBD1 (6 bases). The CDR3 sequence is 15 residues long. The germline CDR1 and CDR2 sequences are SGHTA and FQGNSA. Deletions cut 6 bases from V and 1 base from J, with 15 bases between. Written as DNA, the CDR3 is TGTGCCAGCAGTTCCAGAACAGGGCCGAACACTGAAGCTTTCTTT. Translated: CASSSRTGPNTEAFF. The whole variable domain, filled in from reference TRBV7-2 and TRBJ1-1, reads GAGVSQSPSNKVTEKGKDVELRCDPISGHTALYWYRQSLGQGLEFLIYFQGNSAPDKSGLPSDRFSAERTGGSVSTLTIQRTQQEDSAVYLCASSSRTGPNTEAFFGQGTRLTVV.

In regard to this clonotype: This may be a read error: a much more frequent sequence differs by one nucleotide. The chain has TRBV7-8 and TRBJ2-7; D unresolved. The CDR3 length is 17 residues. Germline CDR1 and CDR2: SGHVS and FQNEAQ. CDR3: CASSLGWFEDPPDEQDF. CDR3 nucleotides: TGTGCCAGCAGCTTAGGGTGGTTTGAGGACCCCCCGGACGAGCAGGACTTC.

The J gene is TRBJ1-1, the V gene TRBV7-8; D gene uncertain. The CDR3 consists of 14 residues. Trimming left V 0 bases short and J 1 base short, with 6 bases between. Germline V lookup: CDR1 SGHVS, CDR2 FQNEAQ. The chain's CDR3 is CASSLAPSNTEAFF. The CDR3 DNA sequence: TGTGCCAGCAGCTTAGCGCCGTCGAACACTGAAGCTTTCTTT.

Comment on this clonotype: This may be a read error: a much more frequent sequence differs by one nucleotide. The CDR3 DNA follows: TGTGCCAGCAGCTTTACCCACAATGAGCAGTTCTTC. It specifies CASSFTHNEQFF. The chain carries TRBV7-2 and TRBJ2-1, with D unresolved. Trimming removed 3 bases from V and 5 bases from J, with 5 bases in between. CDR1 and CDR2 (germline): SGHTA, FQGNSA. This CDR3 has 12 amino acids. Complete variable domain (other parts from reference TRBV7-2 and TRBJ2-1): GAGVSQSPSNKVTEKGKDVELRCDPISGHTALYWYRQSLGQGLEFLIYFQGNSAPDKSGLPSDRFSAERTGGSVSTLTIQRTQQEDSAVYLCASSFTHNEQFFGPGTRLTVL.

This clonotype was seen repeatedly, ten times or more. This chain joins TRBV7-6 and TRBJ2-5; D remains unclear. This CDR3 region has 12 residues. Trimming cost V 5 bases and J 5 bases, with 9 bases left between them. Germline CDR1 SGHVS, CDR2 FNYEAQ. The CDR3 loop reads CASSPMGETQYF. CDR3 DNA sequence: TGTGCCAGCAGCCCAATGGGGGAGACCCAGTACTTC.

This clonotype was seen more than once but under ten times. The chain couples TRBV7-2 to TRBJ2-1; D gene ambiguous. The CDR3 has 13 residues. CDR1 is SGHTA, CDR2 FQGNSA, per germline. V dropped 3 bases and J dropped 8 bases, with 11 bases sitting between them. CDR3 bases: TGTGCCAGCAGCTTCGACCCAACCCATGAGCAGTTCTTC. Protein sequence: CASSFDPTHEQFF.

A few counts support this clonotype. The chain is built from TRBV7-9 and TRBJ1-6, with 7 bases identical to TRBD1. V lost 4 bases to trimming and J lost 4 bases; unmatched junction nucleotides: 10. Germline V CDR1 and CDR2: SEHNR, FQNEAQ (reference sequence). The CDR3 totals 17 residues. CDR3 sequence reads: CASSSLPETGYNSPLHF. CDR3 coding DNA: TGTGCCAGCAGCTCCCTACCTGAGACAGGGTATAATTCACCCCTCCACTTT.

V gene TRBV7-9 combines with J gene TRBJ2-2; 7 bases map to TRBD1. The CDR3 has 17 amino acids. Germline-derived CDR1 and CDR2 are SEHNR and FQNEAQ (reference sequence). V shed 1 base and J 3 bases; nucleotides not matched to a gene: 8. The CDR3 sequence: CASSLGRGRGYTGELFF. The CDR3 DNA sequence: TGTGCCAGCAGCTTAGGGCGTGGCAGGGGGTACACCGGGGAGCTGTTTTTT.

The chain combines TRBV10-3 with TRBJ2-6; no firm D call. CDR1 is ENHRY and CDR2 is SYGVKD in the germline V gene. This CDR3 comprises 19 residues. V lost 0 bases and J 2 bases, leaving 17 bases between the germline ends. The CDR3 nucleotides read TGTGCCATCAGTGAGTCTTGGGCCCAGGCCTCACCTGGGGCCAACGTCCTGACTTTC. It encodes CAISESWAQASPGANVLTF.

This clonotype was counted only a few times. The J gene is TRBJ1-1, the V gene TRBV6-1; 8 nucleotides align to TRBD1. V shed 6 bases, J shed 11 bases, and the junction held 17 bases outside the gene matches. The CDR3 totals 15 residues. Germline values: CDR1 MNHNS, CDR2 SASEGT. CDR3 DNA: TGTGCCAGCAGCACCCACCGAGGACAGGGATTGGATGCTTTCTTT. Its translation: CASSTHRGQGLDAFF.

This clonotype was found a few times. The V gene is TRBV7-2, the J gene TRBJ2-7, with D maybe TRBD2 (6 bases). V was shortened by 0 bases and J by 3 bases, with 9 bases between the two germline ends. This CDR3 comprises 14 residues. Germline assignment: CDR1 SGHTA and CDR2 FQGNSA. The chain's CDR3 is CASSLARRGYEQYF. The CDR3 DNA is TGTGCCAGCAGCTTAGCGCGGCGGGGCTACGAGCAGTACTTC.

There are a few counts of this clonotype. The J gene is TRBJ2-7, the V gene TRBV27, with a tentative D call TRBD1 (6 bases). This CDR3 comprises 16 residues. CDR1 is MNHEY, CDR2 SMNVEV, per germline (reference sequence). V lost 0 bases, J lost 6 bases, and 18 bases lay in between. CDR3 in amino acids: CASSLSRILTDSEQYF. The CDR3 DNA reads TGTGCCAGCAGTTTATCGAGGATTCTAACGGACAGCGAGCAGTACTTC.

V is TRBV7-2 and J is TRBJ2-7; D ambiguous. The CDR3 contains 14 residues. The ends were cut back, 2 bases at V and 7 bases at J, with 15 bases in the middle. Germline lookup yields CDR1 SGHTA and CDR2 FQGNSA. The CDR3 loop is CASSLMGTSREQYF. As DNA, the CDR3 is TGTGCCAGCAGCTTAATGGGAACTTCGAGGGAGCAGTACTTC.

In this sample, this clonotype turned up once. The gene calls are TRBV7-2 and TRBJ2-7; 8 bases fit TRBD1. Trimming at V came to 5 bases and at J to 3 bases, leaving 3 bases not matched to a gene. Germline V gene data show CDR1 as SGHTA and CDR2 as FQGNSA. The CDR3 runs to 13 residues. DNA for the CDR3: TGTGCCAGCAGCGGACAGGGAAACTACGAGCAGTACTTC. Amino acid sequence: CASSGQGNYEQYF.

This clonotype was found many times. V is TRBV7-2 and J is TRBJ2-2; no clear D gene. Germline assignment: CDR1 SGHTA and CDR2 FQGNSA. Trimming pared 2 bases from V and 6 bases from J, leaving 16 bases between. The CDR3 runs to 16 residues. CDR3 residues: CASSLSPIGYAGELFF. CDR3 nucleotide sequence: TGTGCCAGCAGCTTAAGCCCGATAGGTTACGCCGGGGAGCTGTTTTTT.

The J gene is TRBJ2-7, the V gene TRBV7-2; D may be TRBD1 (5 bases). V was cut by 1 base and J by 5 bases, with 15 bases left in between. The CDR3 consists of 15 residues. Germline assignment: CDR1 SGHTA and CDR2 FQGNSA. The CDR3 protein is CASSLGSGRGNEQYF. CDR3 DNA sequence: TGTGCCAGCAGCTTAGGCTCAGGGCGAGGCAACGAGCAGTACTTC. The full variable domain, in which reference TRBV7-2 and TRBJ2-7 provide the parts outside the CDR3, is GAGVSQSPSNKVTEKGKDVELRCDPISGHTALYWYRQSLGQGLEFLIYFQGNSAPDKSGLPSDRFSAERTGGSVSTLTIQRTQQEDSAVYLCASSLGSGRGNEQYFGPGTRLTVT.

This clonotype turned up a few times. The chain is built from TRBV7-2 and TRBJ2-7, with 8 bases fitting TRBD2. The CDR3 length is 14 residues. Germline V gives CDR1 SGHTA, CDR2 FQGNSA. The J segment lost 6 bases and the V segment lost 4 bases, leaving 8 bases of the junction unmatched. CDR3 coding DNA: TGTGCCAGCAGCTCCACCCCGGGACTAGTCGAGCAGTACTTC. Its translation is CASSSTPGLVEQYF.